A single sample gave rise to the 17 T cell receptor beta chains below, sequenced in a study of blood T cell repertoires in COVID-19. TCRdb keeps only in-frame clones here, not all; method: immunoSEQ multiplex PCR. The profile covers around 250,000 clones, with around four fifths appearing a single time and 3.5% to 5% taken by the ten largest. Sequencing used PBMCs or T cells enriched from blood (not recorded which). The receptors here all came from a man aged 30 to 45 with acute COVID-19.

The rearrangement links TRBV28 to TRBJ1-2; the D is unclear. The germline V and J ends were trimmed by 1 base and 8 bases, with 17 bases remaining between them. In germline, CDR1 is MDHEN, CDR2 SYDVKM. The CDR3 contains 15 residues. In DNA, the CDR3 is TGTGCCAGCAGTTTATTCACTAGGTCGGGTTTGGGCTACACCTTC. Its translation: CASSLFTRSGLGYTF.

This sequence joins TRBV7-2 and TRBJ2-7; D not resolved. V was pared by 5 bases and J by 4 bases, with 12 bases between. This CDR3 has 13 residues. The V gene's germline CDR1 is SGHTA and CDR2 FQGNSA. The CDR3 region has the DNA TGTGCCAGCAGCGATGGGCCGTATTACGAGCAGTACGTC. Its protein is CASSDGPYYEQYV.

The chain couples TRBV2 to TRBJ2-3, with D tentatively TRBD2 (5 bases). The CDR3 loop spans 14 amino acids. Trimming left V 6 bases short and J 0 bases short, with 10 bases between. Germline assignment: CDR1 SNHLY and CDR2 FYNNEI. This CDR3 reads CASRPGSSTDTQYF. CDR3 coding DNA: TGTGCCAGCAGGCCGGGATCTAGCACAGATACGCAGTATTTT.

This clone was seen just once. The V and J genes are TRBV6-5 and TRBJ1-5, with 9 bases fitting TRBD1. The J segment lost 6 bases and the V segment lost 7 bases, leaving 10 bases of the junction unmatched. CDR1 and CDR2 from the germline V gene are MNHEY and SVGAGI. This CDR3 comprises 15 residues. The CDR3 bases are TGTGCCAGCATCCCGGGACAGGGAGAGGGTCAGCCCCAGCATTTT. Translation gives CASIPGQGEGQPQHF.

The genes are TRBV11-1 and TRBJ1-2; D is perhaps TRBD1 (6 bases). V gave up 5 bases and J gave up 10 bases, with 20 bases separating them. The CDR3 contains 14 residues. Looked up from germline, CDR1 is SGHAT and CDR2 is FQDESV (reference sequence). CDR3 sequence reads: CASSPNRDIVSYTF. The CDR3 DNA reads TGTGCCAGCAGCCCGAACCGGGACATCGTTTCCTACACCTTC.

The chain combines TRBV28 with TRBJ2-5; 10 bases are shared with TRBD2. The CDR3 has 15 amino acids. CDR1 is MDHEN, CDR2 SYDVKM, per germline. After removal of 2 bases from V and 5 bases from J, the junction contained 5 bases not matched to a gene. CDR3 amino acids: CASSLPSGSGETQYF. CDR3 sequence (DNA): TGTGCCAGCAGTTTACCTAGCGGGAGTGGGGAGACCCAGTACTTC.

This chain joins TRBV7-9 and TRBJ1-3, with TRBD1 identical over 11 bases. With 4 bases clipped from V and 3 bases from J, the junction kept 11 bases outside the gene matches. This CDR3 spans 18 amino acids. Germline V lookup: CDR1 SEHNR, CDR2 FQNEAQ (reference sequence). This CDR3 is CASSSGQGAFIGGNTIYF. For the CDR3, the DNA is TGTGCCAGCAGCTCAGGACAGGGGGCCTTTATCGGTGGAAACACCATATATTTT.

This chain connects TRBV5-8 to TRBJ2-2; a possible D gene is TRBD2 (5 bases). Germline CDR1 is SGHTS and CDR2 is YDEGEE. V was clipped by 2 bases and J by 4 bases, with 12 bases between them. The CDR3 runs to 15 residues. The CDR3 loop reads CASSFFGRGTGELFF. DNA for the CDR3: TGTGCCAGCAGCTTCTTTGGCCGGGGCACCGGGGAGCTGTTTTTT.

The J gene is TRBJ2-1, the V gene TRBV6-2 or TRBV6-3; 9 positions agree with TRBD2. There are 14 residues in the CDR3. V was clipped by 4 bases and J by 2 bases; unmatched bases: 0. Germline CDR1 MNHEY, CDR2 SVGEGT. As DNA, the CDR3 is TGTGCCAGCAGTTTAGCGGGAGCCTACAATGAGCAGTTCTTC. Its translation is CASSLAGAYNEQFF.

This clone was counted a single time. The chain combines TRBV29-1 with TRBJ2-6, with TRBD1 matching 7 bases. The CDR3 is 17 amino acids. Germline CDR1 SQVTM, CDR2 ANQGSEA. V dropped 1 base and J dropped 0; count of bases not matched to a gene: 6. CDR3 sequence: CSVEGRDSISGANVLTF. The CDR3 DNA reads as TGCAGCGTTGAAGGCCGGGACAGCATCTCTGGGGCCAACGTCCTGACTTTC.

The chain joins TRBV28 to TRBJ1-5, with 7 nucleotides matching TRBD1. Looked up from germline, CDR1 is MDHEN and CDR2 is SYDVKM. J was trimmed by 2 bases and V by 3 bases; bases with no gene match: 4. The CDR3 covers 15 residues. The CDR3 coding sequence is TGTGCCAGCAGTTTGGTCGGGACAGGCAATCAGCCCCAGCATTTT. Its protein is CASSLVGTGNQPQHF.

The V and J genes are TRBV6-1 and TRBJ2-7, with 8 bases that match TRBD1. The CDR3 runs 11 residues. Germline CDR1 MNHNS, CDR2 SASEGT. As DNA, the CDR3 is TGTGCCAGCAGTGAAGGGACAGGGAGGCTCGTC. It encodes CASSEGTGRLV.

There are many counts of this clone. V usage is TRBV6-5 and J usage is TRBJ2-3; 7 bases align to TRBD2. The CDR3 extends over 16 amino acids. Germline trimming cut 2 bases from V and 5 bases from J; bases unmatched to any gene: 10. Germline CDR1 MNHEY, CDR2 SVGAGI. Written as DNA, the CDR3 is TGTGCCAGCAGTTACAACGGCCTCGGGGAGGGAGATACGCAGTATTTT. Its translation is CASSYNGLGEGDTQYF.

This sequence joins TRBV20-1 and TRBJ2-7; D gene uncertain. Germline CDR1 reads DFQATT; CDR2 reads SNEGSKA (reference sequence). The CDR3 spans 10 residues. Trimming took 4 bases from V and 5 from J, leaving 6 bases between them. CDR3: CSAIIHEQYV. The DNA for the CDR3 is TGCAGTGCTATCATCCACGAGCAGTACGTC.

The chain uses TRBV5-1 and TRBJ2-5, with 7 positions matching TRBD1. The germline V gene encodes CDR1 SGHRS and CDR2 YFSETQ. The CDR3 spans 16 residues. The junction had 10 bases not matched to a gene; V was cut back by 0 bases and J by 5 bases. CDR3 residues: CASSLGAGGIPETQYF. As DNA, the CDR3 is TGCGCCAGCAGCTTGGGGGCAGGGGGTATTCCGGAGACCCAGTACTTC.

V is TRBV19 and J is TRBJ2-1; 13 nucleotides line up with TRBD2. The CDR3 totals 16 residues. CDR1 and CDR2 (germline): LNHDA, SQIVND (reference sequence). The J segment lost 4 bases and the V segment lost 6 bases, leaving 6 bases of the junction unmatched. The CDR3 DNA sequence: TGTGCCAGTAGCCCGAAACTAGCGGGAGGGTACAATGAGCAGTTCTTC. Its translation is CASSPKLAGGYNEQFF.

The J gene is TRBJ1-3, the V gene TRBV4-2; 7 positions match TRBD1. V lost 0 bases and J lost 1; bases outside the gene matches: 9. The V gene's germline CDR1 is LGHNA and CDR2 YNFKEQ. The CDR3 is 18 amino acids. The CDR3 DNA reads TGTGCCAGCAGCCAAGACCGGGACAGCTCTGGGTCTGGAAACACCATATATTTT. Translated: CASSQDRDSSGSGNTIYF.